What follows is one TCR beta chain and its context. TCRdb's copy holds only in-frame clones and misses some; the assay was immunoSEQ multiplex PCR. The sample has around 250,000 clones; 86% are singletons. The entry originates in a study of blood T cell repertoires in COVID-19. About the study: From the United States, Italy and Spain came samples of acute and convalescent COVID-19. Nucleic acid was either cDNA or gDNA, and it came from T cells, B-cell-depleted T cells, or PBMCs.

The sequenced sample consisted of peripheral blood. This receptor was taken from a man aged 55-75 years with acute or convalescent COVID-19.

CDR3 sequence: CASSQERSGRLNEQFF. CDR3 coding DNA: TGTGCCAGCAGCCAAGAACGTAGCGGGAGGCTGAATGAGCAGTTCTTC. This sequence joins TRBV14 and TRBJ2-1; 10 nucleotides line up with TRBD2. V trimming: 0 bases; J trimming: 7 bases; junction bases outside the gene matches: 6. The CDR3 contains 16 residues. CDR1 is SGHDN and CDR2 is FVKESK in the germline V gene.